Below, 20 T cell receptor beta chains from the same sample are listed, as sequenced in a study of T cells in localized non-small cell lung cancer. Profiling relied on immunoSEQ multiplex PCR, and the TCRdb table lists in-frame clones only, not all of them. The profile shows about 59,000 clones, roughly 89% of them singletons. The sample consisted of peripheral blood, taken before any cancer treatment. These receptors were taken from a man aged 40 to 75 with stage I squamous cell lung carcinoma.

The rearrangement links TRBV19 to TRBJ2-2; 10 bases are shared with TRBD2. The CDR3 totals 18 residues. Trimming at V came to 3 bases and at J to 0 bases, leaving 7 bases not matched to a gene. Germline V CDR1 and CDR2: LNHDA, SQIVND (reference sequence). The CDR3, as DNA: TGTGCCAGTAGTATCGGAATAGCGGGAGGAGCGAACACCGGGGAGCTGTTTTTT. It translates to CASSIGIAGGANTGELFF.

The CDR3 reads CASSLEAGGPYEQYF. The DNA of the CDR3 is TGCGCCAGCAGCTTGGAGGCAGGGGGACCCTACGAGCAGTACTTC. The chain recombines TRBV5-1 with TRBJ2-7, with TRBD1 matching 7 bases. The CDR3 has 15 residues. The ends lost 0 bases at V and 2 bases at J; junction bases unmatched: 5. CDR1 is SGHRS, CDR2 YFSETQ, per germline.

The chain is built from TRBV9 and TRBJ2-1, with 8 bases lining up with TRBD2. V was clipped by 0 bases and J by 7 bases; unmatched bases: 12. Germline CDR1 reads SGDLS; CDR2 reads YYNGEE. The CDR3 totals 17 residues. This chain's CDR3 is CASSVVSLSGSMNEQFF. CDR3 sequence (DNA): TGTGCCAGCAGCGTAGTTTCCTTGAGCGGGAGCATGAATGAGCAGTTCTTC.

This chain uses TRBV9 with TRBJ2-5, with a tentative D call TRBD2 (6 bases). With 4 bases removed from V and 5 bases from J, the gap between germline ends came to 18 bases. The CDR3 loop spans 15 amino acids. The germline V gene has CDR1 SGDLS and CDR2 YYNGEE. CDR3 protein: CASSSAGGARETQYF. The CDR3, as DNA: TGTGCCAGCAGCTCCGCCGGCGGGGCTCGGGAGACCCAGTACTTC.

The rearrangement links TRBV9 to TRBJ2-2; 9 bases fit TRBD2. Germline V gives CDR1 SGDLS, CDR2 YYNGEE. V lost 1 base, J lost 5 bases, and 6 bases stayed unmatched. The CDR3 is 16 amino acids. The CDR3 bases are TGTGCCAGCAGCGTACTGGGGCGGGAGGGGACCGGGGAGCTGTTTTTT. This translates into CASSVLGREGTGELFF.

The chain uses TRBV2 and TRBJ2-2, with D maybe TRBD1 (5 bases). V lost 9 bases, J lost 5 bases, and 16 bases lay in between. In germline, CDR1 is SNHLY, CDR2 FYNNEI. The CDR3 contains 14 residues. The CDR3 coding sequence is TGTGCCAGTGCCCTCAGGGATGGGACCGGGGAGCTGTTTTTT. It specifies CASALRDGTGELFF. Supplemented by reference TRBV2 and TRBJ2-2, the full variable domain reads EPEVTQTPSHQVTQMGQEVILRCVPISNHLYFYWYRQILGQKVEFLVSFYNNEISEKSEIFDDQFSVERPDGSNFTLKIRSTKLEDSAMYFCASALRDGTGELFFGEGSRLTVL.

This clone came up a few times. The chain recombines TRBV19 with TRBJ2-7, with D hard to call. The CDR3 runs to 11 residues. V was clipped by 6 bases and J by 4 bases, with 7 bases between them. Germline loops: CDR1 LNHDA, CDR2 SQIVND (reference sequence). The CDR3 coding sequence is TGTGCCAGTAGGGCAGGTTACGAGCAGTACTTC. This sequence encodes CASRAGYEQYF. The full variable domain, its missing parts supplied by reference TRBV19 and TRBJ2-7, is DGGITQSPKYLFRKEGQNVTLSCEQNLNHDAMYWYRQDPGQGLRLIYYSQIVNDFQKGDIAEGYSVSREKKESFPLTVTSAQKNPTAFYLCASRAGYEQYFGPGTRLTVT.

The table lists this clone with a few counts. The junction differs from germline at one of its ends, possibly a read error. The chain couples TRBV5-1 to TRBJ2-2; 7 bases align to TRBD1. Germline V lookup: CDR1 SGHRS, CDR2 YFSETQ. The CDR3 spans 15 residues. CDR3 loop: CASSPNRGNSGELFF. The DNA of the CDR3 is TGCGCCAGCAGCCCCAACAGGGGTAACAGCGGGGAGCTGTTTTTT.

CDR3 DNA: TGTGCCAGCAGTGGACAGGTTTTCTATGGCTACACCTTC. Translated: CASSGQVFYGYTF. V is TRBV7-9 and J is TRBJ1-2; 7 nucleotides agree with TRBD1. The germline V gene encodes CDR1 SEHNR and CDR2 FQNEAQ (reference sequence). V was pared by 6 bases and J by 4 bases, with 5 bases of the junction left unmatched. The CDR3 is 13 residues long.

The genes are TRBV4-3 and TRBJ2-1, with D perhaps being TRBD1 or TRBD2 (5 bases each). Germline V lookup: CDR1 LGHNA, CDR2 YSLEER. The CDR3 has 14 amino acids. V was shortened by 1 base and J by 4 bases, with 8 bases between the two germline ends. DNA for the CDR3: TGCGCCAGCAGCCAAGGGGGACGGTACAATGAGCAGTTCTTC. Protein product: CASSQGGRYNEQFF.

The chain is built from TRBV6-6 and TRBJ1-1, with 10 bases that match TRBD1. The CDR3 is made up of 14 amino acids. V lost 7 bases and J lost 4; bases outside the gene matches: 6. Germline V CDR1 and CDR2: MNHNY, SVGAGI (reference sequence). CDR3 region: CASTRQGAGTEAFF. The CDR3 DNA follows: TGTGCCAGCACCCGACAGGGGGCGGGCACTGAAGCTTTCTTT.

The V call is TRBV11-2, the J call TRBJ2-2; D perhaps matches TRBD2 (5 bases). Germline loops: CDR1 SGHAT, CDR2 FQNNGV. V lost 7 bases, J lost 6 bases, and 6 bases lay in between. The CDR3 runs 11 residues. The CDR3 DNA is TGTGCCAGCACGGACTCCGGGGAGCTGTTTTTT. It is translated as CASTDSGELFF.

V and J are TRBV6-5 and TRBJ2-3; 8 nucleotides align to TRBD2. This CDR3 has 15 residues. The germline V gene has CDR1 MNHEY and CDR2 SVGAGI. The trim removed 5 bases at V and 6 bases at J, leaving 10 bases unmatched. This chain's CDR3 is CASSPGLDVSDTQYF. Here the CDR3 DNA reads TGTGCCAGCAGTCCGGGACTAGACGTATCCGATACGCAGTATTTT.

This clone was detected once. The V call is TRBV18, the J call TRBJ1-5; a possible D gene is TRBD1 (5 bases). The germline V gene has CDR1 KGHSH and CDR2 LQKENI. Trimming removed 5 bases at V and 1 base at J, with 9 bases between. This CDR3 region has 14 residues. The CDR3 is CASSATESNQPQHF. The CDR3 nucleotides read TGTGCCAGCTCAGCGACAGAGAGCAATCAGCCCCAGCATTTT.

The chain uses TRBV30 and TRBJ1-2; 10 bases align to TRBD1. CDR1 is GTSNPN, CDR2 SVGIG, per germline (reference sequence). The CDR3 consists of 14 residues. V was pared by 0 bases and J by 6 bases, with 4 bases of the junction left unmatched. In nucleotides, the CDR3 is TGTGCCTGGAGTGTGGGGGGACAGGGGAATGGCTACACCTTC. As protein: CAWSVGGQGNGYTF. Full variable domain (outside the CDR3, taken from reference TRBV30 and TRBJ1-2): SQTIHQWPATLVQPVGSPLSLECTVEGTSNPNLYWYRQAAGRGLQLLFYSVGIGQISSEVPQNLSASRPQDRQFILSSKKLLLSDSGFYLCAWSVGGQGNGYTFGSGTRLTVV.

The chain uses TRBV11-3 and TRBJ2-3, with D perhaps TRBD1 or TRBD2 (5 bases each). V lost 5 bases and J lost 1, with 13 bases in between. Germline CDR1 is SGHNT and CDR2 is YENEEA. The CDR3 consists of 15 residues. The chain's CDR3 is CASSVGDGRTDTQYF. CDR3 nucleotides: TGTGCCAGCAGCGTTGGGGACGGACGCACAGATACGCAGTATTTT.

The V and J genes are TRBV4-2 and TRBJ2-7; TRBD2 aligns across 7 bases. The germline V gene encodes CDR1 LGHNA and CDR2 YNFKEQ. After removal of 5 bases from V and 1 base from J, the junction contained 8 bases not matched to a gene. CDR3 length: 15 residues. CDR3 sequence reads: CASSFSGTTSYEQYF. The CDR3 DNA follows: TGTGCCAGCAGCTTCTCCGGGACTACGTCCTACGAGCAGTACTTC.

The chain uses TRBV5-4 and TRBJ2-4, with a tentative D call TRBD1 (5 bases). CDR1 is SGHNT, CDR2 YYREEE, per germline (reference sequence). The CDR3 is 12 amino acids. Trimming took 1 base from V and 15 from J, leaving 14 bases between them. This CDR3 is CASSLNGRAAYF. CDR3 bases: TGTGCCAGCAGCTTGAATGGCAGGGCCGCGTACTTC.

The CDR3 DNA reads TGTGCCAGCAGCCAAGAGTGGACAGATACGCAGTATTTT. This translates into CASSQEWTDTQYF. The chain joins TRBV4-2 to TRBJ2-3; D is undetermined. This CDR3 has 13 amino acids. Trimming removed 0 bases at V and 3 bases at J, with 4 bases between. Germline CDR1 and CDR2: LGHNA and YNFKEQ.

A single count supports this clone. The gene calls are TRBV29-1 and TRBJ1-1, with D possibly matching TRBD1 (5 bases). The germline V and J ends were trimmed by 7 bases and 8 bases, with 11 bases remaining between them. The CDR3 is 10 amino acids. Germline values: CDR1 SQVTM, CDR2 ANQGSEA. The CDR3, as DNA: TGCAGCGGGACGTACAGGGAAGCTTTCTTT. Protein sequence: CSGTYREAFF.